This TCR beta chain was sequenced in a study of metastatic and nonmetastatic thyroid tumors (dated by TCRdb to about 2020). Regarding the research as a whole: For patients with malignant and with benign thyroid disease, the researchers compared repertoires between peripheral blood samples and tumor or nodule tissue samples.

CDR1 and CDR2 (DFQATT, SNEGSKA) derive from the germline V gene (reference sequence). The CDR3 has 15 amino acids, counting the end cysteine and phenylalanine. The read is trimmed to its CDR3 DNA, 45 bases read in frame from base 1. V is reduced by 3 bases and J by 3 bases, leaving a spacing of 12 bases between them. The library was made by PCR. The instrument given in TCRdb is Illumina HiSeq 4000. High-throughput sequencing was used to profile the TCR beta-chain CDR3 region of each patient. The authors processed their data as follows. A classifier to discriminate distant-metastatic papillary thyroid cancer patients was built from CDR3 differences across clinicopathological groups. The Shannon index was used to assess repertoire diversity, and the Morisita-Horn index was used to assess tumor-blood repertoire similarity. TCRdb itself trimmed the public reads at Q25 with fastp, ran MiXCR and retained productive beta chains. TCRdb, not the original authors, processed these V and J calls. This sample holds 8,500 to 13,000 clones; less than 15% were observed only once. 10% to 15% of the sample belongs to the ten largest clones.

Compared with the rest of its sample, this clone is medium-sized (0.01 to 0.1%). Its antigen remains unidentified. No quality values exist for individual bases; no much larger clone is one base distant. Beyond this particular receptor, the publication reports: In both blood and tumor samples, malignant tumors were reported to have significantly higher TCR beta diversity than benign nodules.

Before undergoing thyroid surgery, none of the patients had been given any kind of treatment. Using T-cell receptor beta sequencing, the researchers looked back retrospectively at clinical samples from patients, gathered between about 2012 and 2019. The chain was built from TRBV20-1 and TRBJ1-6; TRBD1 is a weak D gene call, 6 bases matching. What was sequenced was blood. The TCR sequence derives from a female donor with papillary thyroid cancer or a benign thyroid nodule (not recorded which). Some clones in this sample may be carry-over from other donors' samples. At the DNA level, the sequence is TGCAGTGCTAGTCAGGGGAGGGACTATAATTCACCCCTCCACTTT. It translates to CSASQGRDYNSPLHF.